A selection of T cell receptor beta chains follows, all from one sample in a study of blood T cell repertoires in COVID-19. The assay was immunoSEQ multiplex PCR, and TCRdb's table has in-frame clones only and misses some. The sample has 50,000 to 65,000 clones; roughly four fifths are singletons. The sequenced material came from peripheral blood. Receptor source: a woman of 80 years or more with acute or convalescent COVID-19. Both conserved end residues are part of each CDR3. The D gene is left open where the match is weak. A clone size is listed for some rows: how often the clone was seen (once, few, many), or a class if it is expanded.

TRBJ2-3 NA NA TRBV11-3 CASSLGERSDTQYF TGTGCCAGCAGCTTAGGAGAGCGGTCAGATACGCAGTATTTT
TRBJ2-3 TRBD2 once TRBV5-4 CASSLDSGRAKGTDTQYF TGTGCCAGCAGCTTGGATAGCGGGAGGGCCAAGGGCACAGATACGCAGTATTTT
TRBJ1-2 NA NA TRBV28 CASTTGNYGYTF TGTGCCAGCACTACAGGGAACTATGGCTACACCTTC
TRBJ1-6 NA NA TRBV12-5 CASGTYQAGSGSPLHF TGTGCTAGTGGCACCTATCAAGCTGGTTCGGGATCACCCCTCCACTTT
TRBJ2-1 TRBD1 NA TRBV6-6 CASSRGQGASLSHNEQFF TGTGCCAGCAGTCGGGGACAGGGGGCCTCTCTGTCCCACAATGAGCAGTTCTTC
TRBJ1-1 TRBD1 large TRBV30 CARQGAENTEAFF TGTGCCCGACAGGGGGCGGAGAACACTGAAGCTTTCTTT
TRBJ2-6 TRBD1 NA TRBV3-1/TRBV3-2 CASSQEGTASGANVLTF TGTGCCAGCAGCCAGGAAGGGACAGCCTCTGGGGCCAACGTCCTGACTTTC
TRBJ1-5 TRBD1 NA TRBV30 CAWSVLDRGKYSNQPQHF TGTGCCTGGAGTGTACTGGACAGGGGAAAATATAGCAATCAGCCCCAGCATTTT
TRBJ2-3 NA NA TRBV24-1 CATSESDRLGSTDTQYF TGTGCCACCAGTGAGTCTGACAGACTAGGAAGTACAGATACGCAGTATTTT
TRBJ1-1 NA NA TRBV7-2 CASRHSLANTEAFF TGTGCCAGCAGACATTCCCTAGCAAACACTGAAGCTTTCTTT
TRBJ2-1 NA few TRBV7-8 CASSLGVPLYNEQFF TGTGCCAGCAGCTTAGGCGTCCCGTTATACAATGAGCAGTTCTTC
TRBJ2-5 NA NA TRBV11-2 CASSFGQQETQYF TGTGCCAGCAGCTTTGGACAGCAAGAGACCCAGTACTTC
TRBJ2-2 NA NA TRBV4-3 CASSQVIADTGELFF TGCGCCAGCAGCCAAGTCATAGCAGACACCGGGGAGCTGTTTTTT
TRBJ1-4 NA NA TRBV15 CATSRDSGGGSTNEKLFF TGTGCCACCAGCAGAGATTCCGGCGGGGGGTCAACTAATGAAAAACTGTTTTTT
TRBJ2-7 NA NA TRBV4-2 CASSQAGDEQYF TGTGCCAGCAGCCAAGCGGGAGACGAGCAGTACTTC
TRBJ2-1 NA NA TRBV14 CASSQVRGNEQFF TGTGCCAGCAGCCAAGTAAGGGGCAATGAGCAGTTCTTC